This T cell receptor beta chain was retrieved from a study of regulatory T cells in long-lasting Graves disease. Overall study findings and caveats: Patients with persistent disease showed a bias toward TRBV28, TRBJ1-2 and TRBJ2-5.

This clonotype came up many times. Its matching antigen is unknown. J gave up 4 bases and V 3 bases, and 3 bases lay outside the gene matches. The CDR3 length is 14 residues. Germline-derived CDR1 and CDR2 are SGHTA and FQGNSA. As to time point: persistent/refractory GD, antithyroid drugs over 5 years with positive TRAb. RNA extracted from PBMCs served as the sequencing template. Enrollment of patients was through an endocrinology department in Xi'an, China. Around 9.8 milliliters of peripheral blood were taken and placed in EDTA tubes. Combining iRepertoire HTBI primers with Arm-PCR of CDR3 regions, the authors built TCR beta libraries. TCRdb redid the calling of the multiplex PCR reads with MiXCR, one entry per CDR3 protein. This sample has 300,000 to 350,000 distinct CDR3 sequences, with 15% to 20% found just once.

This receptor was taken from a female donor with Graves disease. The chain couples TRBV7-2 to TRBJ2-7; TRBD1 aligns across 10 bases. The sample in question was peripheral blood mononuclear cells (PBMCs), obtained when the disease was refractory, from a patient treated with antithyroid drugs. The CDR3 is CASSFGTGVYEQYF. CDR3 in DNA: TGTGCCAGCAGCTTCGGGACAGGGGTGTACGAGCAGTACTTC.